The 8 T cell receptor beta chains below come from one sample, sequenced in a study of T cell changes during pregnancy in multiple sclerosis. The table came from immunoSEQ multiplex PCR; TCRdb's copy has only in-frame clones and leaves some out. The data contain approximately 44,000 clones, roughly nine tenths of them singletons. This specimen was CD4+ T cells from peripheral blood mononuclear cells, taken before pregnancy. The receptors shown here come from a female donor with multiple sclerosis, enrolled in a pregnancy study.

The chain joins TRBV5-1 to TRBJ2-2; no firm D call. The CDR3 totals 14 residues. CDR1 and CDR2 (germline): SGHRS, YFSETQ. V lost 5 bases to trimming and J lost 1 base, with 9 bases between them. The CDR3 DNA reads as TGCGCCAGCAGTCTCGCAGTGAACACCGGGGAGCTGTTTTTT. Protein: CASSLAVNTGELFF.

The V and J genes are TRBV7-3 and TRBJ2-1; 7 bases agree with TRBD2. CDR3 length equals 14 residues. V shed 3 bases, J shed 8 bases, and the junction held 7 bases outside the gene matches. The germline V gene has CDR1 SGHTA and CDR2 FQGTGA. The CDR3 sequence is CASSFIAGDDEQFF. CDR3 sequence (DNA): TGTGCCAGCAGCTTTATCGCGGGGGACGATGAGCAGTTCTTC. The complete variable domain, with remaining parts taken from reference TRBV7-3 and TRBJ2-1, reads GAGVSQTPSNKVTEKGKYVELRCDPISGHTALYWYRQSLGQGPEFLIYFQGTGAADDSGLPNDRFFAVRPEGSVSTLKIQRTERGDSAVYLCASSFIAGDDEQFFGPGTRLTVL.

The genes are TRBV5-5 and TRBJ2-2; perhaps TRBD2 as D (6 bases). Germline-derived CDR1 and CDR2 are SGHKS and YYEKEE (reference sequence). Trimming stripped 2 bases from V and 4 bases from J, with 15 bases between. CDR3 length: 16 residues. The CDR3 DNA reads TGTGCCAGCAGCTTACCCCCTCGGGGGAGCACCGGGGAGCTGTTTTTT. This codes for CASSLPPRGSTGELFF.

The V call is TRBV7-2, the J call TRBJ2-5, with TRBD1 identical over 7 bases. Germline lookup yields CDR1 SGHTA and CDR2 FQGNSA. The CDR3 contains 16 residues. J lost 4 bases, V lost 5 bases, and 13 bases had no gene match. In DNA form, the CDR3 reads TGTGCCAGCAGCCAAGGCCAGACAGGGTATAGAGAGACCCAGTACTTC. Its translation is CASSQGQTGYRETQYF.

The chain uses TRBV2 and TRBJ2-7, with D maybe TRBD1 (6 bases). The CDR3 covers 18 residues. V was trimmed by 3 bases and J by 0 bases, leaving 21 bases between them. Germline CDR1 is SNHLY and CDR2 is FYNNEI. CDR3 residues: CASSDRPGLDRSSYEQYF. In nucleotides, the CDR3 is TGTGCCAGCAGTGACCGGCCGGGCCTCGACAGGAGCTCCTACGAGCAGTACTTC.

J is TRBJ2-1 and V is TRBV4-1, with TRBD2 identical over 9 bases. CDR3 size: 17 residues. The V and J ends lost 3 bases and 4 bases, in that order; junction bases with no gene match: 10. Germline V gives CDR1 MGHRA, CDR2 YSYEKL. The CDR3, as DNA: TGCGCCAGCAGCCAGGGACATGGGCTAGCGGGGTACAATGAGCAGTTCTTC. This encodes CASSQGHGLAGYNEQFF.

The chain is built from TRBV19 and TRBJ1-1; 8 bases are shared with TRBD1. The CDR3 consists of 16 residues. V shed 6 bases and J 4 bases; nucleotides not matched to a gene: 13. CDR1 and CDR2 (germline): LNHDA, SQIVND (reference sequence). This chain's CDR3 is CASRPHDRGGSTEAFF. In DNA form, the CDR3 reads TGTGCCAGTAGACCCCATGACAGGGGTGGTAGCACTGAAGCTTTCTTT.

This clone was detected only once. The chain recombines TRBV6-5 with TRBJ1-2; TRBD1 agrees at 7 bases. The trim removed 2 bases at V and 1 base at J, leaving 4 bases unmatched. Per germline, CDR1 MNHEY and CDR2 SVGAGI. CDR3 length: 15 amino acids. Here the CDR3 DNA reads TGTGCCAGCAGTTACGGGGACAGAGTTAACTATGGCTACACCTTC. It translates to CASSYGDRVNYGYTF.